The sequence of this T cell receptor (beta chain) was determined in a study of shared clonotypes between healthy human individuals. The naive CD8 subset, CD45RO-negative cells positively selected for CCR7, excluded terminally differentiated effector memory CD45RA+ cells. The V gene's germline CDR1 is SEHNR and CDR2 FQNEAQ (reference sequence). J lost 4 bases, V lost 1 base, and 5 bases had no gene match. This CDR3 contains 16 residues. Some clones are missing from TCRdb's copy, which holds only in-frame ones; the method was immunoSEQ multiplex PCR. The table shows about 2 million clones, with about 95% occurring only once.

Sequenced material: naive CD8+ T cells sorted from blood. This chain connects TRBV7-9 to TRBJ2-3; 10 bases fit TRBD2. The TCR was taken from a man aged 18 to 30 in good health. CDR3: CASSLGLAGGPDTQYF. In nucleotides, the CDR3 is TGTGCCAGCAGCTTAGGTTTAGCGGGGGGCCCAGATACGCAGTATTTT.